A single sample is the source of the 5 T cell receptor beta chains below, sequenced in a study of T-cell reconstitution after alpha-beta-depleted transplantation in children. Construction of the TCRbeta library involved unique molecular identifiers. Each CDR3 protein gets one entry after TCRdb re-called the PCR reads with MiXCR. The sample lists 230,000 or so distinct CDR3 sequences, around 8.9% occurring once. The sequenced sample was PBMCs from the stem cell graft donor, obtained from the stem cell graft. These receptors all come from a human donor who donated a stem cell graft to a child with SCID.

In this sample, this clonotype turned up many times. The chain joins TRBV20-1 to TRBJ1-5; TRBD1 matches 8 bases. The CDR3 is made up of 14 amino acids. Trimming at V came to 5 bases and at J to 1 base, leaving 4 bases not matched to a gene. Germline assignment: CDR1 DFQATT and CDR2 SNEGSKA (reference sequence). The CDR3 protein is CSAQGAMSNQPQHF. CDR3 bases: TGCAGTGCTCAGGGGGCAATGAGCAATCAGCCCCAGCATTTT.

A note on this clonotype: A much larger clone differs from this one at a single base, so this may be a read error. The V call is TRBV5-1, the J call TRBJ2-5; D not resolved. The CDR3 covers 12 residues. The V end lost 2 bases, the J end lost 3 bases, and 5 bases lay between the germline ends. CDR1 and CDR2 from the germline V gene are SGHRS and YFSETQ. The CDR3 DNA sequence: TGCGCCAGCAGCTTTAGTGAAGAGACCCAGTACTTC. As protein: CASSFSEETQYF.

This clonotype showed up many times. The V and J genes are TRBV7-6 and TRBJ2-1, with D uncertain. Trimming took off 0 bases at V and 3 bases at J, with 9 bases between the two ends. Germline values: CDR1 SGHVS, CDR2 FNYEAQ. CDR3 length: 15 amino acids. The CDR3 region is CASSLALFNYNEQFF. CDR3 DNA: TGTGCCAGCAGCTTAGCACTATTTAACTACAATGAGCAGTTCTTC.

This clonotype was detected ten times or more. The chain's CDR3 is CASSGGTGGTDTQYF. The CDR3 DNA is TGTGCCAGCAGTGGGGGGACAGGGGGCACAGATACGCAGTATTTT. The chain uses TRBV25-1 and TRBJ2-3; 10 bases line up with TRBD1. CDR1 and CDR2 (germline): MGHDK, SYGVNS. This CDR3 region has 15 residues. Trimming cost V 4 bases and J 1 base; bases outside gene matches: 2.

This clonotype was picked up many times. The chain joins TRBV28 to TRBJ2-6; TRBD2 might be the D (7 bases). The V end lost 2 bases, the J end lost 2 bases, and 10 bases lay between the germline ends. The CDR3 totals 16 residues. Germline V CDR1 and CDR2: MDHEN, SYDVKM. The CDR3 DNA is TGTGCCAGCAGTTTACCGGGGGGCCCTGGGGCCAACGTCCTGACTTTC. It yields the protein CASSLPGGPGANVLTF.